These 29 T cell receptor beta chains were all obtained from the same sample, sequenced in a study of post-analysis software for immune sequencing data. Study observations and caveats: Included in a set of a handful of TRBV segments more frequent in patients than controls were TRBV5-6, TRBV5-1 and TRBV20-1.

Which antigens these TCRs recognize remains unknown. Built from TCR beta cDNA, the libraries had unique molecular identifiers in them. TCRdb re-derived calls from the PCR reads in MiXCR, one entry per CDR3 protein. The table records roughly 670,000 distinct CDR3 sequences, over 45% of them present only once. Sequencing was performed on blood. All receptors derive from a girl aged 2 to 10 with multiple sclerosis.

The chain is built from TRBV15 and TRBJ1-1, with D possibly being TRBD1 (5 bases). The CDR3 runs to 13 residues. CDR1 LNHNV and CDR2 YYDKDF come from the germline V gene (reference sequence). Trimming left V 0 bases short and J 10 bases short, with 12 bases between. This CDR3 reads CATSRDLGAGAFF. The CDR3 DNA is TGTGCCACCAGCAGAGATCTCGGGGCGGGAGCTTTCTTT.

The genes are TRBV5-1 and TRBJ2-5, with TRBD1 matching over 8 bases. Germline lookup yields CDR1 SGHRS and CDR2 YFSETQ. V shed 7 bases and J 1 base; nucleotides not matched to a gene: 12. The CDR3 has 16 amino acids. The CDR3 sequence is CASRFRTGTTQETQYF. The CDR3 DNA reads TGCGCCAGCCGATTCAGGACAGGGACCACCCAAGAGACCCAGTACTTC. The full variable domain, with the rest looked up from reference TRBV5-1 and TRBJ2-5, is KAGVTQTPRYLIKTRGQQVTLSCSPISGHRSVSWYQQTPGQGLQFLFEYFSETQRNKGNFPGRFSGRQFSNSRSEMNVSTLELGDSALYLCASRFRTGTTQETQYFGPGTRLLVL.

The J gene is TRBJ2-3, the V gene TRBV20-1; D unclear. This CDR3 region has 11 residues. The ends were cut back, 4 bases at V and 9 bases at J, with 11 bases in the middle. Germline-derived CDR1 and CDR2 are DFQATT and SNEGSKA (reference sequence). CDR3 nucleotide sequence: TGCAGTGCTAAAAGGGTGGAAACGCAGTATTTT. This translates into CSAKRVETQYF.

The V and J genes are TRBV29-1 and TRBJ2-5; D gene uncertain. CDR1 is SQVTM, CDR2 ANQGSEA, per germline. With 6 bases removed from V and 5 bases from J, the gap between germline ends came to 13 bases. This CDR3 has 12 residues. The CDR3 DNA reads TGCAGCGTCGGTCGACTGATGGAGACCCAGTACTTC. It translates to CSVGRLMETQYF.

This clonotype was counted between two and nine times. The chain's CDR3 is CAISGGAGDYNEQFF. For the CDR3, the DNA is TGTGCCATCAGTGGGGGAGCGGGAGATTACAATGAGCAGTTCTTC. The chain links TRBV10-3 to TRBJ2-1; 8 bases line up with TRBD2. The germline CDR1 and CDR2 sequences are ENHRY and SYGVKD. The junction had 6 bases not matched to a gene; V was cut back by 4 bases and J by 4 bases. This CDR3 region has 15 residues.

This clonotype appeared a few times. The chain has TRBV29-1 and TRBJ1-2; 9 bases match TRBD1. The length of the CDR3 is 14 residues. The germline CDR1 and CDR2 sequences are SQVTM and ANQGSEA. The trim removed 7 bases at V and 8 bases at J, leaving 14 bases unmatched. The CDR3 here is CSATGGQGTIGYTF. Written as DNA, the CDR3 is TGCAGCGCCACCGGCGGACAGGGGACAATCGGCTACACCTTC.

This CDR3 reads CASSLLSGLGNSPLHF. In nucleotides, the CDR3 is TGTGCCAGCAGCTTATTATCGGGTTTAGGCAATTCACCCCTCCACTTT. This chain uses TRBV7-9 with TRBJ1-6; unclear D gene. This CDR3 region has 16 residues. V lost 2 bases, J lost 7 bases, and 15 bases lay in between. Germline loops: CDR1 SEHNR, CDR2 FQNEAQ (reference sequence).

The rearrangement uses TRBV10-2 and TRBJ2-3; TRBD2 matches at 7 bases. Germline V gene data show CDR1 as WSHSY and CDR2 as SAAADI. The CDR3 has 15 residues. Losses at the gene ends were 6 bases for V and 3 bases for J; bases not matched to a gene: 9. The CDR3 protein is CASSYTSAGTDTQYF. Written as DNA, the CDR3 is TGCGCCAGCAGCTATACCTCAGCGGGAACAGATACGCAGTATTTT.

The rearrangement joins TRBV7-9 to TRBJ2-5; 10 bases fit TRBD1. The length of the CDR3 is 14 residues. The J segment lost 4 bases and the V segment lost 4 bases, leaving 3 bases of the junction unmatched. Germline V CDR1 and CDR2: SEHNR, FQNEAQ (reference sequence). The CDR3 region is CASSSRTGGETQYF. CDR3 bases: TGTGCCAGCAGCTCCCGGACAGGGGGAGAGACCCAGTACTTC.

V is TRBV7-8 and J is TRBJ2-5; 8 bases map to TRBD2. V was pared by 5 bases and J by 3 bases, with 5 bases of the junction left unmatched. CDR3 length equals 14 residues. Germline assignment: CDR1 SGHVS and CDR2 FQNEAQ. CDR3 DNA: TGTGCCAGCAGCAAGCGGGGGATTAAAGAGACCCAGTACTTC. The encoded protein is CASSKRGIKETQYF.

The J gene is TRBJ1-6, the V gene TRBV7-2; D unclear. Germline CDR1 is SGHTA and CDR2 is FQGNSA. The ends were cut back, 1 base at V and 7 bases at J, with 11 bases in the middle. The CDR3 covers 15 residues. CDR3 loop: CASSLVGQPNSPLHF. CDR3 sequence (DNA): TGTGCCAGCAGCTTAGTCGGGCAGCCAAATTCACCCCTCCACTTT.

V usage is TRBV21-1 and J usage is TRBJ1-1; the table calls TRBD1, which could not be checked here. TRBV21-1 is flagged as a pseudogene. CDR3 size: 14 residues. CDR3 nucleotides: TGTGCCAGCAGCACAGCCGACAGGCAGGCTGAAGCTTTCTTT. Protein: CASSTADRQAEAFF.

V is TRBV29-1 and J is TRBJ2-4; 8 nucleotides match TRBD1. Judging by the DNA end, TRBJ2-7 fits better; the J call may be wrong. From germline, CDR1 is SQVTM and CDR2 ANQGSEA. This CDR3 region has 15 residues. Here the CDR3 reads CSVEGKDRDIHEQYF. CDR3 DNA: TGCAGCGTTGAGGGAAAGGACAGGGATATCCACGAGCAGTACTTC.

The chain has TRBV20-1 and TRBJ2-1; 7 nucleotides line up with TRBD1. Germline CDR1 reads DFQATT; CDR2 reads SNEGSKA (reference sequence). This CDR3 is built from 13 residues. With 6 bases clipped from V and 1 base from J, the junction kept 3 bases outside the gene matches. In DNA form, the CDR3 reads TGCAGTGCGGGACAGAAATCCTACAATGAGCAGTTCTTC. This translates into CSAGQKSYNEQFF.

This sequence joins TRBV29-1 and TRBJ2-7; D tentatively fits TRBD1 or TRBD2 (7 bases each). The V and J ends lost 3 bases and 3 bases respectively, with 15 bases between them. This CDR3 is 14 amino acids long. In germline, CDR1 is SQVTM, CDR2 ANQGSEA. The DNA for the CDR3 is TGCAGCGTTGAGACCCCAGGGGGGGACTACGAGCAGTACTTC. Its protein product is CSVETPGGDYEQYF.

CDR3 in amino acids: CASSLLPGGDGYTF. CDR3 DNA: TGTGCCAGCAGCTTGTTACCAGGGGGCGATGGCTACACCTTC. V is TRBV7-2 and J is TRBJ1-2; 8 bases agree with TRBD1. V lost 3 bases and J lost 6; bases outside the gene matches: 6. This CDR3 is 14 amino acids long. Germline CDR1 and CDR2: SGHTA and FQGNSA.

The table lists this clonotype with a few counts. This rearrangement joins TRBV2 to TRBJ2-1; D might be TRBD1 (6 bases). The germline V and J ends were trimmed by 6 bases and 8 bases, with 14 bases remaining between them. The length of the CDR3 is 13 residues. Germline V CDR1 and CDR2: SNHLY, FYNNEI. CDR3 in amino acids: CASSSQGVDEQFF. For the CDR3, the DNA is TGTGCCAGCAGCTCACAGGGTGTCGATGAGCAGTTCTTC.

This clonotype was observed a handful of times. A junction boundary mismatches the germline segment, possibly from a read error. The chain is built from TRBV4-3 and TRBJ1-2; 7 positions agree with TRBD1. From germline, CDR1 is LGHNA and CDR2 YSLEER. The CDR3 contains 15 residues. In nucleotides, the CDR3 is TGCGCCAGCAGCGAGACGTGGAGGGGGCCCGAGGGCTACACCTTT. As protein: CASSETWRGPEGYTF.

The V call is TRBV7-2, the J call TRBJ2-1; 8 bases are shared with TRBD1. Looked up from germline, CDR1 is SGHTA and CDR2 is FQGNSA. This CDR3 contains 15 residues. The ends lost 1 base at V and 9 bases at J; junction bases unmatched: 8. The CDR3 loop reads CASSLGQGARVEQFF. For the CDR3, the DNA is TGTGCCAGCAGCTTAGGCCAGGGGGCTCGGGTTGAGCAGTTCTTC.

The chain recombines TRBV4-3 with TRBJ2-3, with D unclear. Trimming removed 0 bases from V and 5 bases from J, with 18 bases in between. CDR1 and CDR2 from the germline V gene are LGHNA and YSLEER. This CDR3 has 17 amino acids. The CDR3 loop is CASSQEHAPRDIDTQYF. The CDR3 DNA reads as TGCGCCAGCAGCCAAGAGCACGCACCAAGAGATATAGATACGCAGTATTTT.

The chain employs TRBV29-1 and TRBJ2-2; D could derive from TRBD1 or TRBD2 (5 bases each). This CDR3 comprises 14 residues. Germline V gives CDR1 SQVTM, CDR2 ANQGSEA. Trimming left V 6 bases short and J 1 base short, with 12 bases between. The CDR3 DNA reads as TGCAGCGTAACCGGGACGGTGAACACCGGGGAGCTGTTTTTT. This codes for CSVTGTVNTGELFF.

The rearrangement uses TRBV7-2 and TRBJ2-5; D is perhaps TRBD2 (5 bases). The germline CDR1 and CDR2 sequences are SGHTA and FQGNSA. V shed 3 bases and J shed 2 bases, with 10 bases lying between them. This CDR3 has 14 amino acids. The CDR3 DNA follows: TGTGCCAGCAGCTTCAGACGGACTCAAGAGACCCAGTACTTC. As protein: CASSFRRTQETQYF.

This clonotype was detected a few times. The CDR3 DNA reads TGTGCCAGCAGTGAATATATTCAAGGCACTGAAGCTTTCTTT. It translates to CASSEYIQGTEAFF. This chain joins TRBV25-1 and TRBJ1-1; D is ambiguous. The CDR3 has 14 amino acids. Trimming pared 0 bases from V and 4 bases from J, leaving 9 bases between. Germline lookup yields CDR1 MGHDK and CDR2 SYGVNS.

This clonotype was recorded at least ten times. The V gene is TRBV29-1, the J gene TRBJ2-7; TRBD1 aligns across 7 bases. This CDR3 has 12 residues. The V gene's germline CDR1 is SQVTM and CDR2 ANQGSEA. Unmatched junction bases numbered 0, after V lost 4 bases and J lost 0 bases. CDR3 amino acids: CSVGDSSYEQYF. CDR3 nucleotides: TGCAGCGTTGGGGACAGCTCCTACGAGCAGTACTTC.

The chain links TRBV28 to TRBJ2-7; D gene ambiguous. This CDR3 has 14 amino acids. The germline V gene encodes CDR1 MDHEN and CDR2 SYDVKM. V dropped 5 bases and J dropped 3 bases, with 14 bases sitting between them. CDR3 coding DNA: TGTGCCAGCAGTCCAACCGACTGGGGCTACGAGCAGTACTTC. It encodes CASSPTDWGYEQYF.

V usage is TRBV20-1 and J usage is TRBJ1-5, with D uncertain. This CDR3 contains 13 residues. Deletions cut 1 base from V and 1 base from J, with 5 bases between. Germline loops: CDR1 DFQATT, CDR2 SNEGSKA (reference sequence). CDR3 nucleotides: TGCAGTGCTAGAGGGCAGAGCAATCAGCCCCAGCATTTT. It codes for CSARGQSNQPQHF.

In DNA form, the CDR3 reads TGTGCCATCAGTGAACGAGGGGGAAACTCCTACGAGCAGTACTTC. It yields the protein CAISERGGNSYEQYF. The chain uses TRBV10-3 and TRBJ2-7; tentatively, D is TRBD1 (6 bases). Trimming left V 3 bases short and J 0 bases short, with 12 bases between. Germline values: CDR1 ENHRY, CDR2 SYGVKD. This CDR3 is built from 15 residues.

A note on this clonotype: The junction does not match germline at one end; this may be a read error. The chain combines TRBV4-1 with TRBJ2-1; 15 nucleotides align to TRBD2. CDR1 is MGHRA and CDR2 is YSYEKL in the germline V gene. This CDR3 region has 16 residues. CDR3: CANSPGLAGGYNEQFF. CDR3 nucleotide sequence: TGCGCCAACAGCCCGGGACTAGCGGGGGGTTACAATGAGCAGTTCTTC.

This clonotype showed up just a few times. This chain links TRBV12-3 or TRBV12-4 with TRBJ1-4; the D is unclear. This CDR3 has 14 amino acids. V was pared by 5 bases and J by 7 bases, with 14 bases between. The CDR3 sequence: CASSLGPGAEKLFF. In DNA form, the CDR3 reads TGTGCCAGCAGTCTCGGTCCGGGCGCTGAAAAACTGTTTTTT.